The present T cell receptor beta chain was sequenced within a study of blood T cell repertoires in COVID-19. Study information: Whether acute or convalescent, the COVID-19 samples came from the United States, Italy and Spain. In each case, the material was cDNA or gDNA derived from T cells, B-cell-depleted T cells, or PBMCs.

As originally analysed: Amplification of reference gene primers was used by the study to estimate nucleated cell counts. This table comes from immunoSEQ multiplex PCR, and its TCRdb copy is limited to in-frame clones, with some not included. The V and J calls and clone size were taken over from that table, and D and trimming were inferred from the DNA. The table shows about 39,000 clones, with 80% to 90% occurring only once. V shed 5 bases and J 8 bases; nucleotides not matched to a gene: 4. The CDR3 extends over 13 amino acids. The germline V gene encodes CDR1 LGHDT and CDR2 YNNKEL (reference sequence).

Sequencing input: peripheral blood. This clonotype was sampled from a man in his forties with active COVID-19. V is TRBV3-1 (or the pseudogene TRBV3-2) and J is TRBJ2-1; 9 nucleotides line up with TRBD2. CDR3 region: CASSGLASDEQFF. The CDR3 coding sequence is TGTGCCAGCAGCGGACTAGCGTCAGATGAGCAGTTCTTC.